A single sample gave rise to the 28 T cell receptor beta chains below, sequenced in a study of CD8 T cells in Susac syndrome. Reverse transcription of about 0.5 to 1 ug RNA was carried out with random hexamers. TCRdb reprocessed the immunoSEQ multiplex PCR reads with MiXCR, giving one entry per CDR3 protein. This sample has approximately 220,000 distinct CDR3 sequences, with 92% found just once. The sequenced material came from CD8+ T cells from PBMCs. These TCRs come from a human donor with multiple sclerosis.

The genes are TRBV19 and TRBJ1-5; weak D call: TRBD1 (5 bases). The CDR3 is 13 amino acids. Germline CDR1 and CDR2: LNHDA and SQIVND (reference sequence). V lost 7 bases and J lost 2, with 9 bases in between. The CDR3 region is CASTEGGNQPQHF. The DNA for the CDR3 is TGTGCCAGTACAGAAGGGGGCAATCAGCCCCAGCATTTT.

The gene calls are TRBV5-1 and TRBJ1-4; no definite D call. CDR1 and CDR2 from the germline V gene are SGHRS and YFSETQ. This CDR3 region has 16 residues. Trimming shortened V by 2 bases and J by 0 bases, and 11 bases separated the two germline ends. CDR3 nucleotides: TGCGCCAGCAGCTTCAGCCGGGAAGCAACTAATGAAAAACTGTTTTTT. Its translation is CASSFSREATNEKLFF.

This chain joins TRBV13 and TRBJ1-2, with 7 bases matching TRBD1. The CDR3 length is 15 residues. The junction had 6 bases not matched to a gene; V was cut back by 5 bases and J by 0 bases. Germline V gene sequence: CDR1 PRHDT, CDR2 FYEKMQ (reference sequence). The CDR3 nucleotides read TGTGCCAGCAGCCCGCAAGGGACAGCTAACTATGGCTACACCTTC. Its protein product is CASSPQGTANYGYTF.

The chain links TRBV10-3 to TRBJ1-5; a possible D gene is TRBD1 (5 bases). The germline gives CDR1 ENHRY, CDR2 SYGVKD. Trimming pared 0 bases from V and 7 bases from J, leaving 10 bases between. This CDR3 has 14 residues. The CDR3 DNA is TGTGCCATCAGTGAGTCGGGGGGTATGCAGCCCCAGCATTTT. Protein product: CAISESGGMQPQHF.

The J gene is TRBJ1-4, the V gene TRBV7-2; 8 bases line up with TRBD1. Per the germline V gene, CDR1 is SGHTA and CDR2 is FQGNSA. Unmatched junction bases numbered 6, after V lost 5 bases and J lost 4 bases. This CDR3 is built from 15 residues. The CDR3 nucleotides are TGTGCCAGCAGCCCGAACAGGGGGAGTAATGAAAAACTGTTTTTT. It is translated as CASSPNRGSNEKLFF. The full variable domain, in which reference TRBV7-2 and TRBJ1-4 provide the parts outside the CDR3, is GAGVSQSPSNKVTEKGKDVELRCDPISGHTALYWYRQSLGQGLEFLIYFQGNSAPDKSGLPSDRFSAERTGGSVSTLTIQRTQQEDSAVYLCASSPNRGSNEKLFFGSGTQLSVL.

A remark on this clonotype: The junction does not match germline at one end; this may be a read error. The V and J genes are TRBV27 and TRBJ1-5, with no clear D. The CDR3 length is 13 residues. Germline assignment: CDR1 MNHEY and CDR2 SMNVEV (reference sequence). In DNA, the CDR3 is TGTGCCAGCAGTTTAAGTAGGAATCTGCCCCAGCATTTT. It encodes CASSLSRNLPQHF.

The CDR3: CASSRTGVAYNEQFF. Here the CDR3 DNA reads TGTGCCAGCAGCCGGACAGGGGTGGCCTACAATGAGCAGTTCTTC. This chain joins TRBV5-6 and TRBJ2-1; 9 bases are a match to TRBD1. The ends lost 4 bases at V and 2 bases at J; junction bases unmatched: 4. The CDR3 runs 15 residues. Germline V gives CDR1 SGHDT, CDR2 YYEEEE. The full variable domain, completed using reference TRBV5-6 and TRBJ2-1, is DAGVTQSPTHLIKTRGQQVTLRCSPKSGHDTVSWYQQALGQGPQFIFQYYEEEERQRGNFPDRFSGHQFPNYSSELNVNALLLGDSALYLCASSRTGVAYNEQFFGPGTRLTVL.

The J gene is TRBJ2-1, the V gene TRBV20-1; D might be TRBD2 (6 bases). This CDR3 spans 14 amino acids. CDR1 is DFQATT, CDR2 SNEGSKA, per germline (reference sequence). The V and J ends lost 1 base and 2 bases respectively, with 9 bases between them. CDR3: CSARVAATYNEQFF. Here the CDR3 DNA reads TGCAGTGCTAGAGTAGCGGCGACCTACAATGAGCAGTTCTTC.

This chain uses TRBV6-1 with TRBJ1-2, with 9 bases identical to TRBD1. Germline CDR1 is MNHNS and CDR2 is SASEGT. V trimming: 2 bases; J trimming: 4 bases; junction bases outside the gene matches: 5. This CDR3 has 15 amino acids. The CDR3 spells CASSERGQGFYGYTF. The CDR3 DNA reads as TGTGCCAGCAGTGAAAGGGGACAGGGTTTCTATGGCTACACCTTC.

This sequence joins TRBV6-6 and TRBJ2-7; TRBD1 or TRBD2 may be the D gene (5 bases each). This CDR3 is 16 amino acids long. V was shortened by 6 bases and J by 4 bases, with 22 bases between the two germline ends. CDR1 and CDR2 from the germline V gene are MNHNY and SVGAGI (reference sequence). CDR3 DNA sequence: TGTGCCAGCAGCCCTGGACCCCCAGAGGGGTTTTACGAGCAGTACTTC. Its translation is CASSPGPPEGFYEQYF.

The chain uses TRBV2 and TRBJ1-1; D unresolved. CDR3 length: 11 amino acids. V gave up 8 bases and J gave up 5 bases, with 9 bases separating them. CDR1 SNHLY and CDR2 FYNNEI come from the germline V gene. This CDR3 reads CASLIGTEAFF. In nucleotides, the CDR3 is TGTGCCAGCCTTATAGGAACTGAAGCTTTCTTT.

This clonotype was detected only a few times. The chain combines TRBV4-1 with TRBJ2-6; D may be TRBD1 or TRBD2 (6 bases each). V lost 0 bases and J 1 base, leaving 7 bases between the germline ends. From germline, CDR1 is MGHRA and CDR2 YSYEKL. The CDR3 is 16 residues long. CDR3 amino acids: CASSQEGGSGANVLTF. CDR3 nucleotide sequence: TGCGCCAGCAGCCAAGAAGGGGGGTCTGGGGCCAACGTCCTGACTTTC.

The chain combines TRBV9 with TRBJ2-5; 8 bases are shared with TRBD1. Unmatched junction bases numbered 7, after V lost 7 bases and J lost 5 bases. This CDR3 is 13 amino acids long. Looked up from germline, CDR1 is SGDLS and CDR2 is YYNGEE. CDR3 region: CASVGQGDETQYF. As DNA, the CDR3 is TGTGCCAGCGTCGGACAGGGCGATGAGACCCAGTACTTC.

V usage is TRBV28 and J usage is TRBJ2-5, with TRBD2 matching over 10 bases. CDR1 and CDR2 (germline): MDHEN, SYDVKM. CDR3 length: 18 amino acids. V was clipped by 5 bases and J by 1 base; unmatched bases: 13. The CDR3 DNA reads as TGTGCCAGCAGTCCCAGTAGCGGGGGGCAAGAACCCCAAGAGACCCAGTACTTC. Residues: CASSPSSGGQEPQETQYF.

This clonotype was seen a few times. The rearrangement joins TRBV13 to TRBJ2-5; D is unresolved. Germline CDR1 and CDR2: PRHDT and FYEKMQ (reference sequence). V lost 2 bases and J 5 bases, leaving 6 bases between the germline ends. The CDR3 runs 12 residues. The CDR3 here is CASSLRRETQYF. The CDR3 coding sequence is TGTGCCAGCAGCTTACGGCGGGAGACCCAGTACTTC.

The CDR3 protein is CASSQGEWRQINTEAFF. CDR3 bases: TGCGCCAGCAGCCAAGGGGAATGGAGACAGATAAACACTGAAGCTTTCTTT. The rearrangement joins TRBV4-1 to TRBJ1-1; possibly TRBD1 for D (5 bases). CDR3 length: 17 residues. Germline V gives CDR1 MGHRA, CDR2 YSYEKL. V was clipped by 1 base and J by 2 bases, with 17 bases between them.

In this sample, this clonotype turned up once. V and J are TRBV10-3 and TRBJ2-5; D is uncertain. The V end was cut by 4 bases, the J end by 2 bases, with 11 bases between. The CDR3 consists of 14 residues. Germline loops: CDR1 ENHRY, CDR2 SYGVKD. The CDR3 is CAISGLGAQETQYF. The DNA for the CDR3 is TGTGCCATCAGTGGATTGGGTGCTCAAGAGACCCAGTACTTC.

The rearrangement joins TRBV13 to TRBJ1-2, with 11 bases fitting TRBD1. J gave up 4 bases and V 4 bases, and 5 bases lay outside the gene matches. CDR3 length: 15 amino acids. Per the germline V gene, CDR1 is PRHDT and CDR2 is FYEKMQ (reference sequence). The CDR3 region has the DNA TGTGCCAGCAGCTCGGACAGGGGGCAGATCTATGGCTACACCTTC. Translation: CASSSDRGQIYGYTF. Using reference TRBV13 and TRBJ1-2 for the parts outside the CDR3, the full variable domain is AAGVIQSPRHLIKEKRETATLKCYPIPRHDTVYWYQQGPGQDPQFLISFYEKMQSDKGSIPDRFSAQQFSDYHSELNMSSLELGDSALYFCASSSDRGQIYGYTFGSGTRLTVV.

The rearrangement uses TRBV5-6 and TRBJ1-2, with 10 bases fitting TRBD1. Germline assignment: CDR1 SGHDT and CDR2 YYEEEE. The CDR3 extends over 14 amino acids. V was pared by 4 bases and J by 8 bases, with 8 bases of the junction left unmatched. The CDR3 loop is CASSRGQGRRGYTF. In nucleotides, the CDR3 is TGTGCCAGCAGCAGGGGACAGGGGCGAAGAGGCTACACCTTC.

This chain connects TRBV4-3 to TRBJ1-1, with D perhaps matching TRBD1 (5 bases). The CDR3 contains 14 residues. Trimming left V 1 base short and J 3 bases short, with 9 bases between. Germline CDR1 and CDR2: LGHNA and YSLEER. In DNA, the CDR3 is TGCGCCAGCAGCCAAGTTCCGGGGGACACTGAAGCTTTCTTT. This sequence encodes CASSQVPGDTEAFF.

The chain has TRBV3-1 and TRBJ1-6; D may be TRBD1 (5 bases). Trimming cost V 1 base and J 14 bases, with 12 bases left between them. CDR3 length equals 13 residues. CDR1 LGHDT and CDR2 YNNKEL come from the germline V gene (reference sequence). The CDR3 is CASSQAGRGSLHF. DNA of the CDR3: TGTGCCAGCAGCCAAGCGGGGCGGGGATCCCTCCACTTT.

The chain employs TRBV20-1 and TRBJ2-7, with 9 bases lining up with TRBD1. Trimming at V came to 2 bases and at J to 3 bases, leaving 11 bases not matched to a gene. The CDR3 extends over 16 amino acids. Germline V gene lookup returns CDR1 DFQATT and CDR2 SNEGSKA (reference sequence). The CDR3 reads CSARPDRGSRFYEQYF. DNA of the CDR3: TGCAGTGCTAGACCCGACAGGGGGTCGAGATTCTACGAGCAGTACTTC.

J is TRBJ2-3 and V is TRBV6-2 or TRBV6-3; unclear D gene. The CDR3 extends over 14 amino acids. Trimming took off 2 bases at V and 4 bases at J, with 10 bases between the two ends. CDR1 is MNHEY and CDR2 is SVGEGT in the germline V gene. CDR3 protein: CASSYVPGSDTQYF. The CDR3 DNA reads TGTGCCAGCAGTTACGTTCCAGGTTCAGATACGCAGTATTTT.

This clonotype was detected only once. This chain links TRBV9 with TRBJ2-5, with a weak D call TRBD2 (5 bases). CDR1 is SGDLS, CDR2 YYNGEE, per germline. Trimming left V 3 bases short and J 7 bases short, with 16 bases between. The CDR3 covers 14 residues. CDR3 in amino acids: CASSGRRTPGTQYF. The CDR3 bases are TGTGCCAGCAGCGGCCGACGGACTCCAGGGACCCAGTACTTC.

The chain has TRBV20-1 and TRBJ2-3, with D tentatively TRBD2 (6 bases). The CDR3 extends over 13 amino acids. Germline V CDR1 and CDR2: DFQATT, SNEGSKA (reference sequence). V lost 1 base and J 4 bases, leaving 9 bases between the germline ends. CDR3 DNA: TGCAGTGCTAGAGGTAGCGGAGCAGATACGCAGTATTTT. Protein product: CSARGSGADTQYF.

V is TRBV12-3 or TRBV12-4 and J is TRBJ1-1; 8 nucleotides agree with TRBD1. This CDR3 contains 14 residues. Losses at the gene ends were 4 bases for V and 4 bases for J; bases not matched to a gene: 5. The CDR3 loop reads CASSSSTGGTEAFF. CDR3 in DNA: TGTGCCAGCAGTTCCTCTACAGGGGGCACTGAAGCTTTCTTT.

The chain is built from TRBV4-3 and TRBJ1-5; the D gene is possibly TRBD1 (5 bases). The V end lost 3 bases, the J end lost 6 bases, and 12 bases lay between the germline ends. CDR3 length: 14 residues. Looked up from germline, CDR1 is LGHNA and CDR2 is YSLEER. The CDR3 region has the DNA TGCGCCAGCAGCCATATTCGGGGGTCTCAGCCCCAGCATTTT. Translated, it gives CASSHIRGSQPQHF.

The chain couples TRBV4-1 to TRBJ2-3, with D possibly matching TRBD1 (7 bases). Trimming left V 0 bases short and J 6 bases short, with 13 bases between. Per germline, CDR1 MGHRA and CDR2 YSYEKL. The CDR3 is 15 residues long. Written as DNA, the CDR3 is TGCGCCAGCAGCCAAGATCAGGGGGGTGGCGATACGCAGTATTTT. Its translation is CASSQDQGGGDTQYF.